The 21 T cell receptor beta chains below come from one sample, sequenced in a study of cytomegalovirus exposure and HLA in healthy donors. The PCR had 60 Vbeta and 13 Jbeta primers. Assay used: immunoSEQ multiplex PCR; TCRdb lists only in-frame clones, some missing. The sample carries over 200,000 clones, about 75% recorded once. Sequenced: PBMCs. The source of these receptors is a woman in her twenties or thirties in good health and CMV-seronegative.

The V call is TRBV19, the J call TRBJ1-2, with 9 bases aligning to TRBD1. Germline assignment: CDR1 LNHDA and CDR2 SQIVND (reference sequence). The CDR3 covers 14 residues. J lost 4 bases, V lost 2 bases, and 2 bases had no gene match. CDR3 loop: CASSIPGQGYGYTF. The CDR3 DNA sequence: TGTGCCAGTAGTATACCGGGACAGGGCTATGGCTACACCTTC.

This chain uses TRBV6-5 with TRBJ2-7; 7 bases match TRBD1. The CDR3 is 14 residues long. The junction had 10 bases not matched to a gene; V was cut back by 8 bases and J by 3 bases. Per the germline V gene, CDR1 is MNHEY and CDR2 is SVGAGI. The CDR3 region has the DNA TGTGCCAGCGATGATGTTGGACAGGTCTACGAGCAGTACTTC. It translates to CASDDVGQVYEQYF.

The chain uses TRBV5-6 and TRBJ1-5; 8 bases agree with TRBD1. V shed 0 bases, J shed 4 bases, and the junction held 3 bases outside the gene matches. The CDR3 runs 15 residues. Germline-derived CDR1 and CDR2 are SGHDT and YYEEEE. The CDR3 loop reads CASSLGDRMNQPQHF. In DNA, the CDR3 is TGTGCCAGCAGCTTGGGGGACAGGATGAATCAGCCCCAGCATTTT.

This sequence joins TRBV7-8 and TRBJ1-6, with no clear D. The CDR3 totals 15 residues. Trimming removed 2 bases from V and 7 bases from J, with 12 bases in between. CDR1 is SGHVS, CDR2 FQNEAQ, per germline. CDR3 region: CASSLQVLENSPLHF. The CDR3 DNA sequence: TGTGCCAGCAGCTTACAAGTTCTTGAGAATTCACCCCTCCACTTT.

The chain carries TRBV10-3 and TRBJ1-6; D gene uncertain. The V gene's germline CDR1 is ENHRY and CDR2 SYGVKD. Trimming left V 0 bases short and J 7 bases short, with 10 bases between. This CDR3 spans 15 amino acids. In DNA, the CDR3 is TGTGCCATCAGTGAGTCGCAGGCCTCGAATTCACCCCTCCACTTT. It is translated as CAISESQASNSPLHF.

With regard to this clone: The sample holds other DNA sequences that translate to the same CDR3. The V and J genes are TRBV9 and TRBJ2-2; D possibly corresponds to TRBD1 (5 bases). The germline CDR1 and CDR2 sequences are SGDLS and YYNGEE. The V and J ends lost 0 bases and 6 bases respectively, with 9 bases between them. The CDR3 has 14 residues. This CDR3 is CASSVGRVAGELFF. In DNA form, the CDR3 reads TGTGCCAGCAGCGTAGGCAGGGTGGCCGGGGAGCTGTTTTTT.

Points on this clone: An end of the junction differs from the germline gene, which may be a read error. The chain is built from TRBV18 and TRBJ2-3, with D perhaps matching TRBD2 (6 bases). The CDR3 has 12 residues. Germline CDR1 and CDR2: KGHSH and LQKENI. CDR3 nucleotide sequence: TGTGCCAGCTCACTTACCCGGGACTCGCAGAGTTTT. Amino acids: CASSLTRDSQSF.

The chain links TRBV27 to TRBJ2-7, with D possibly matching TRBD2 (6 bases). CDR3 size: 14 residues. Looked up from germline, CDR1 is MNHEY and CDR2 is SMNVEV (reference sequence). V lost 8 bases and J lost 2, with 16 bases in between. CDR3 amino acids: CASHGTGTPYEQYF. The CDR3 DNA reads TGTGCCAGCCATGGGACCGGGACTCCCTACGAGCAGTACTTC.

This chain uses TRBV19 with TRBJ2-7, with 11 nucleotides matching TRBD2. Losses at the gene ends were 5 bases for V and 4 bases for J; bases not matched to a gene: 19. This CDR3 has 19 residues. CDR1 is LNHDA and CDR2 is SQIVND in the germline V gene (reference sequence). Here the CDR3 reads CASSPGRLAGRTSLYEQYF. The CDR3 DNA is TGTGCCAGTAGTCCCGGGAGACTAGCGGGGAGGACTTCATTATACGAGCAGTACTTC.

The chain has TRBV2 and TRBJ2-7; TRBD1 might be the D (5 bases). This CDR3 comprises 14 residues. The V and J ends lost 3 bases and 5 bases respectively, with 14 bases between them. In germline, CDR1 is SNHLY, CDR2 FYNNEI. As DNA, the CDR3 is TGTGCCAGCAGTGATGGCCAGGGAACCGACGAGCAGTACTTC. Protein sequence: CASSDGQGTDEQYF.

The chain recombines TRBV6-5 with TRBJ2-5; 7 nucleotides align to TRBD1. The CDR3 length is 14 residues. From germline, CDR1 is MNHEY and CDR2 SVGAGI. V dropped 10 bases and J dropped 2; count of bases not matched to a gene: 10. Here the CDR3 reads CATRTTGLQETQYF. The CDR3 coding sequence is TGTGCCACGCGGACGACAGGGCTACAAGAGACCCAGTACTTC.

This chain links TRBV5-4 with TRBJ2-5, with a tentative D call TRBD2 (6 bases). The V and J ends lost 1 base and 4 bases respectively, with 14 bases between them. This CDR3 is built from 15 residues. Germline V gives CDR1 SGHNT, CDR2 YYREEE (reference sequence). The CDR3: CASSLYGSGGETQYF. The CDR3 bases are TGTGCCAGCAGCTTGTACGGGAGTGGAGGAGAGACCCAGTACTTC.

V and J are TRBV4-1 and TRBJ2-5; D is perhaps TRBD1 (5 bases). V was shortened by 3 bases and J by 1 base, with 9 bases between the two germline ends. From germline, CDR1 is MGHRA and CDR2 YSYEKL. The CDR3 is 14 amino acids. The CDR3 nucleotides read TGCGCCAGCAGCCATCGGACACTCCAAGAGACCCAGTACTTC. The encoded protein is CASSHRTLQETQYF.

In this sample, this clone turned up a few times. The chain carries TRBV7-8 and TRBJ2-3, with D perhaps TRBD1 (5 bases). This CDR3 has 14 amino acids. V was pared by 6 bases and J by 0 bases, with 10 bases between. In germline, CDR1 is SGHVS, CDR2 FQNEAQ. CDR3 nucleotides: TGTGCCAGCAGACCGGACAAAAGCACAGATACGCAGTATTTT. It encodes CASRPDKSTDTQYF.

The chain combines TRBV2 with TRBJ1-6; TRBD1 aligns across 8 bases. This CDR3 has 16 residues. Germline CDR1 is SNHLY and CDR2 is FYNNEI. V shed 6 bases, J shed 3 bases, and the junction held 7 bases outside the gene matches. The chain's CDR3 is CASRADRVSYNSPLHF. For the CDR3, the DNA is TGTGCCAGCAGGGCGGACAGGGTCAGCTATAATTCACCCCTCCACTTT.

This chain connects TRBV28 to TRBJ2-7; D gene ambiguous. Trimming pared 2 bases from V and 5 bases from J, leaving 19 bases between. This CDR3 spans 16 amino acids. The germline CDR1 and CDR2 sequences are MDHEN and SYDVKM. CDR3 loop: CASSLNRRSGWDEQYF. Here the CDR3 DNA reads TGTGCCAGCAGTTTAAATAGGCGGTCCGGCTGGGACGAGCAGTACTTC.

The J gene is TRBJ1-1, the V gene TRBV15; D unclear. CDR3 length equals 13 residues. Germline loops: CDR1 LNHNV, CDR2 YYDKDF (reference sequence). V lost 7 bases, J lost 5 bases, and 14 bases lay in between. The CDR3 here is CATTTSELTEAFF. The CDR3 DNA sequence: TGTGCCACCACCACTTCGGAGCTAACTGAAGCTTTCTTT. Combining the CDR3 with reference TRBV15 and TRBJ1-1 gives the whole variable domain DAMVIQNPRYQVTQFGKPVTLSCSQTLNHNVMYWYQQKSSQAPKLLFHYYDKDFNNEADTPDNFQSRRPNTSFCFLDIRSPGLGDTAMYLCATTTSELTEAFFGQGTRLTVV.

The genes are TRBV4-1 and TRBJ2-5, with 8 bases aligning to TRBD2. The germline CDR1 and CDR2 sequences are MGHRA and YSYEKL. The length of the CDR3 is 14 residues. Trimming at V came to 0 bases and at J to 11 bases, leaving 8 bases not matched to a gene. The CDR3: CASSQDIPGGEQYF. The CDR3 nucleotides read TGCGCCAGCAGCCAAGACATTCCGGGGGGGGAGCAGTACTTC.

The DNA of the CDR3 is TGTGCCAGCAAGAGGGCTAACTATGGCTACACCTTC. It translates to CASKRANYGYTF. The genes are TRBV6-6 and TRBJ1-2; no clear D gene. Germline lookup yields CDR1 MNHNY and CDR2 SVGAGI (reference sequence). Between the trimmed V and J ends, which lost 7 bases and 0 bases, there was a span of 6 bases. CDR3 size: 12 residues.

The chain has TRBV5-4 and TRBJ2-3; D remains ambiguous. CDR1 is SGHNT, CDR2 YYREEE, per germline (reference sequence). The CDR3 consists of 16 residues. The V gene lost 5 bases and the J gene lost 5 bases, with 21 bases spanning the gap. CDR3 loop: CASRSLMSELGDTQYF. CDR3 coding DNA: TGTGCCAGCAGATCCCTTATGAGCGAACTGGGAGATACGCAGTATTTT.

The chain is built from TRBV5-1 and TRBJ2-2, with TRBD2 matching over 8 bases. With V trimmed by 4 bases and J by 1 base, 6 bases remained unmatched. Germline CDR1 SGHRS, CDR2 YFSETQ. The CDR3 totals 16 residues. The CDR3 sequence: CASSPPGGENTGELFF. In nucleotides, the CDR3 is TGCGCCAGCAGCCCGCCGGGGGGGGAGAACACCGGGGAGCTGTTTTTT.